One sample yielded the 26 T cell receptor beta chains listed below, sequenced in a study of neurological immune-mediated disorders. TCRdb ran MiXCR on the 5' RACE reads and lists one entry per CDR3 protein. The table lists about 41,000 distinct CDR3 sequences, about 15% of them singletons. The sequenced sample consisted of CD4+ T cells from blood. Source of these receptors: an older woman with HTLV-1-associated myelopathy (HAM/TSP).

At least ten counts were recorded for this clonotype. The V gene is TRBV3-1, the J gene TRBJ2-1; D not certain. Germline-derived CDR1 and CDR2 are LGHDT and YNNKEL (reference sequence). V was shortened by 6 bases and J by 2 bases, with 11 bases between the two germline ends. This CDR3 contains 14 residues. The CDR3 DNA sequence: TGTGCCAGCAGTGGTAAAGTAACCTACAATGAGCAGTTCTTC. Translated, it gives CASSGKVTYNEQFF.

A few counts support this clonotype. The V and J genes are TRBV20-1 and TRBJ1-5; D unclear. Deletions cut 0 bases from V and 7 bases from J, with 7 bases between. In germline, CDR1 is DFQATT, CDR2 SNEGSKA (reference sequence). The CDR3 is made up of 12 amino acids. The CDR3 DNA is TGCAGTGCTAGAGATGCTTCACAGCCCCAGCATTTT. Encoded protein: CSARDASQPQHF.

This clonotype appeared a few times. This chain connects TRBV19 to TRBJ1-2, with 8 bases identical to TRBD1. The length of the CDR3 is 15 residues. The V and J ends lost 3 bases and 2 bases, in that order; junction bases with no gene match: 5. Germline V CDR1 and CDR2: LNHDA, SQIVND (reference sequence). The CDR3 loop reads CASSIATGGNYGYTF. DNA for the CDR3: TGTGCCAGTAGTATCGCCACAGGGGGAAACTATGGCTACACCTTC. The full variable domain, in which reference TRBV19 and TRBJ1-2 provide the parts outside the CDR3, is DGGITQSPKYLFRKEGQNVTLSCEQNLNHDAMYWYRQDPGQGLRLIYYSQIVNDFQKGDIAEGYSVSREKKESFPLTVTSAQKNPTAFYLCASSIATGGNYGYTFGSGTRLTVV.

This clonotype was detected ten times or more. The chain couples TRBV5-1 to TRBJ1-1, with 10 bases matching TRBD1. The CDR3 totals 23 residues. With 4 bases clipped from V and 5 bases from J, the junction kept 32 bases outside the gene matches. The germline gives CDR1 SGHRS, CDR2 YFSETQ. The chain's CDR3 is CASSAPPGQGPLSDPPKITEAFF. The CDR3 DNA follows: TGCGCCAGCAGCGCACCTCCGGGACAGGGGCCTTTAAGCGACCCCCCTAAAATTACTGAAGCTTTCTTT.

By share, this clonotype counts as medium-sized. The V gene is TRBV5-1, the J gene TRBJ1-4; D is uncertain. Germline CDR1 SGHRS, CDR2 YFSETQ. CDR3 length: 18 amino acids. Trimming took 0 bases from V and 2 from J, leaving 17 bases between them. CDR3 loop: CASSLAVLGKLTNEKLFF. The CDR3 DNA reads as TGCGCCAGCAGCTTGGCCGTTCTCGGGAAGCTGACTAATGAAAAACTGTTTTTT.

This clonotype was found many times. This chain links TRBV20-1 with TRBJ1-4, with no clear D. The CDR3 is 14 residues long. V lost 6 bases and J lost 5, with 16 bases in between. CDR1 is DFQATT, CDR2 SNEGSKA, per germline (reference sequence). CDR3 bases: TGCAGTGCACCAGATCATGGAGGCAATGAAAAACTGTTTTTT. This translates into CSAPDHGGNEKLFF.

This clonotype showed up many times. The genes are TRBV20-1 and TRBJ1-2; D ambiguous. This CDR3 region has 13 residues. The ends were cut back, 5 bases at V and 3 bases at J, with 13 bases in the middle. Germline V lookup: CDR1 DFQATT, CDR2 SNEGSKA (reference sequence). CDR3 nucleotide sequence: TGCAGTGCTCCCACGGACTTCCACTATGGCTACACCTTC. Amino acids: CSAPTDFHYGYTF.

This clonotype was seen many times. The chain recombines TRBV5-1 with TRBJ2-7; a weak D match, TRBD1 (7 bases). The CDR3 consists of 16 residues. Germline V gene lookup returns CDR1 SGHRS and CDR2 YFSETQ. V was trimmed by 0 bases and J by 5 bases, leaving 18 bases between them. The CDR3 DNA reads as TGCGCCAGCAGCTTGGCCTATTACAGGGGAGGCGACGAGCAGTACTTC. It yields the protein CASSLAYYRGGDEQYF.

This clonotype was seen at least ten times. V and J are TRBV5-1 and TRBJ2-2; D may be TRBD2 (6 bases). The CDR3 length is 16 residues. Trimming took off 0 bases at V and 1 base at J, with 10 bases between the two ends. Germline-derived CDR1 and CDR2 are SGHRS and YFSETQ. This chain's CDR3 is CASSLAVGGNTGELFF. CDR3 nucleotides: TGCGCCAGCAGCTTGGCCGTCGGGGGGAACACCGGGGAGCTGTTTTTT.

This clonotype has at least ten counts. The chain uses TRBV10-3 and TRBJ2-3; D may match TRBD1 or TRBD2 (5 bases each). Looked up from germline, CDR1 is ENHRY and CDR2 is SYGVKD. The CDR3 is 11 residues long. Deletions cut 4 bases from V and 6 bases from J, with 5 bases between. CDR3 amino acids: CAISGGDTQYF. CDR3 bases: TGTGCCATCAGTGGGGGGGATACGCAGTATTTT.

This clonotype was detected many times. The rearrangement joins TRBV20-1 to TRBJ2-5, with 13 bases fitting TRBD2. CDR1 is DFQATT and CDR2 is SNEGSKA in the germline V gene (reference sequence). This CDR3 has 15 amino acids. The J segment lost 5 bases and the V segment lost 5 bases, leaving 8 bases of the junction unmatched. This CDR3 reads CSALRLAGGAETQYF. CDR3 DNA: TGCAGTGCTCTCAGACTAGCGGGGGGCGCGGAGACCCAGTACTTC.

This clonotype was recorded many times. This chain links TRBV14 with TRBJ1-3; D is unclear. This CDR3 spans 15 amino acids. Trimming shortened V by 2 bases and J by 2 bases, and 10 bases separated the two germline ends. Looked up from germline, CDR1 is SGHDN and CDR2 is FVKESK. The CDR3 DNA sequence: TGTGCCAGCAGCCAATTACGGGTCCCTGGAAACACCATATATTTT. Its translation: CASSQLRVPGNTIYF.

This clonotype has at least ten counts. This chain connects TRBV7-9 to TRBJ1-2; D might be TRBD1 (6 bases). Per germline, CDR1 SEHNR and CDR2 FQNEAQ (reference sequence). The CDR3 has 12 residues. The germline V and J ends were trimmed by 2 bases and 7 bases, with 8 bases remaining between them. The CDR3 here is CASSLTGSGYTF. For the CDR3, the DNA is TGTGCCAGCAGCTTAACAGGGTCTGGCTACACCTTC.

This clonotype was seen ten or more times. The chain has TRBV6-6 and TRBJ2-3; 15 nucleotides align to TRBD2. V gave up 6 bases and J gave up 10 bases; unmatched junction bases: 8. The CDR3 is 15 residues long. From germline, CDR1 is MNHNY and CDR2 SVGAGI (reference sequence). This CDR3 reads CASRPGTSGGKAQYF. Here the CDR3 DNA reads TGTGCCAGCAGGCCCGGGACTAGCGGGGGGAAGGCGCAGTATTTT.

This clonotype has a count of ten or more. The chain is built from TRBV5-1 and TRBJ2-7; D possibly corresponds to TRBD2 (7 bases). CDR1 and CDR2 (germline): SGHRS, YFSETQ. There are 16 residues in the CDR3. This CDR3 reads CDPQHRAGGPTYEQYF. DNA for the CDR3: TGCGACCCCCAGCACCGCGCCGGGGGGCCCACCTACGAGCAGTACTTC.

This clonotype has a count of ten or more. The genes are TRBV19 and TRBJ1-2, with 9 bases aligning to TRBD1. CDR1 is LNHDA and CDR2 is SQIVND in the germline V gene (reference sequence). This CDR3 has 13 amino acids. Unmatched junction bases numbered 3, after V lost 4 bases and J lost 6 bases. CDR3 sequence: CASSNTGGDGYTF. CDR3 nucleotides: TGTGCCAGTAGTAACACAGGGGGCGATGGCTACACCTTC.

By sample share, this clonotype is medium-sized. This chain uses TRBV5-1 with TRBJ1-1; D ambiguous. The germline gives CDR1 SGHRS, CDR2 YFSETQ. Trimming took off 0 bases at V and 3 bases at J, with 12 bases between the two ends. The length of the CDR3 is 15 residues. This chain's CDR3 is CASSLAGGTYTEAFF. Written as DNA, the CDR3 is TGCGCCAGCAGCTTGGCAGGCGGAACTTACACTGAAGCTTTCTTT.

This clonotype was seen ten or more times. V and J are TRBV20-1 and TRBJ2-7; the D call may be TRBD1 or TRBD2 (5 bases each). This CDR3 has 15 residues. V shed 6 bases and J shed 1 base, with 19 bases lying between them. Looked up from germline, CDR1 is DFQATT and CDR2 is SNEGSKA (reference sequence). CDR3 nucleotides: TGCAGTGCCCATTCGTGGGGGTCTCCTTCCTACGAGCAGTACTTC. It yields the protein CSAHSWGSPSYEQYF.

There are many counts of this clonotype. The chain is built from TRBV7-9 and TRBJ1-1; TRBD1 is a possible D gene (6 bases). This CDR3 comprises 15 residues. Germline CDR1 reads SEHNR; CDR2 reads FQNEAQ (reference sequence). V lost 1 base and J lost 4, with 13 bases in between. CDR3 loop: CASSLVGGSATEAFF. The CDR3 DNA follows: TGTGCCAGCAGCTTAGTAGGGGGGTCGGCCACTGAAGCTTTCTTT. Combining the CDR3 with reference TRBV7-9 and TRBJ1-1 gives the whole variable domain DTGVSQNPRHKITKRGQNVTFRCDPISEHNRLYWYRQTLGQGPEFLTYFQNEAQLEKSRLLSDRFSAERPKGSFSTLEIQRTEQGDSAMYLCASSLVGGSATEAFFGQGTRLTVV.

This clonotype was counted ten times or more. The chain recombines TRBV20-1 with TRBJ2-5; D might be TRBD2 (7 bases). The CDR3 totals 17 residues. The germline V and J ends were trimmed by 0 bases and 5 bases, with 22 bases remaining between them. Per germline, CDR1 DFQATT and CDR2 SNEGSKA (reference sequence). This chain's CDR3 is CSARDLGGGAAWETQYF. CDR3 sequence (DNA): TGCAGTGCTAGAGATCTAGGTGGGGGGGCAGCTTGGGAGACCCAGTACTTC.

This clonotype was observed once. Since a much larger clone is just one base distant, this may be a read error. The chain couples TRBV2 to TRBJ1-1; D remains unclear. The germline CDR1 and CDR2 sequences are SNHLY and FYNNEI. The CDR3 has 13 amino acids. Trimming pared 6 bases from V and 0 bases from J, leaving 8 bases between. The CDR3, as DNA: TGTGCCAGCAGAACCCGAGTGAACACTGAAGCTTTCTTT. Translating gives CASRTRVNTEAFF.

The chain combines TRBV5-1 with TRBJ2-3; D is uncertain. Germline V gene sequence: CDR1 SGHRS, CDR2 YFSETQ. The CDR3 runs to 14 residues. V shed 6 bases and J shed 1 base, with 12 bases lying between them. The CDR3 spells CASKLSVGTDTQYF. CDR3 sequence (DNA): TGCGCCAGCAAACTCTCAGTGGGCACAGATACGCAGTATTTT.

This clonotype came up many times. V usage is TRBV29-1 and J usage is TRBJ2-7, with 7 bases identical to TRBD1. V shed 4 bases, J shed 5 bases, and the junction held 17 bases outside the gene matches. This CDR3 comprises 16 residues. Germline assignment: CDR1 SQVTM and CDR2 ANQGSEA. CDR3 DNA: TGCAGCGTTGCCCCGAGGGGGCGAACGGGTTGGAACGAGCAGTACTTC. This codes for CSVAPRGRTGWNEQYF.

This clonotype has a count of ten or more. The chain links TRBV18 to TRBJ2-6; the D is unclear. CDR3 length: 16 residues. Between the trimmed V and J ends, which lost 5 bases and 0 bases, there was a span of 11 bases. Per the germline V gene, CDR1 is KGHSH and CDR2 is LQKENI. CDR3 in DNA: TGTGCCAGCTCATCCGGGCGTAACTCTGGGGCCAACGTCCTGACTTTC. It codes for CASSSGRNSGANVLTF.

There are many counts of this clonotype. CDR3 residues: CASNEATDTQYF. The CDR3 DNA follows: TGTGCCAGCAACGAAGCCACAGATACGCAGTATTTT. The V and J genes are TRBV6-6 and TRBJ2-3; D ambiguous. The V end lost 7 bases, the J end lost 2 bases, and 7 bases lay between the germline ends. The CDR3 runs 12 residues. Germline V gene data show CDR1 as MNHNY and CDR2 as SVGAGI (reference sequence).

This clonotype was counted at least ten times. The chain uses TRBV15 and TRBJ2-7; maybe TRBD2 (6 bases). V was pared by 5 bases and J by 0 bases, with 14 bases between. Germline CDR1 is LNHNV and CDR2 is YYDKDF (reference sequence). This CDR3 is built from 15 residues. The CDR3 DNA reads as TGTGCCACCAGCCCGGCGGGAAGCCGCTCCTACGAGCAGTACTTC. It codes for CATSPAGSRSYEQYF. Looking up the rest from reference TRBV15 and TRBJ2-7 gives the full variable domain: DAMVIQNPRYQVTQFGKPVTLSCSQTLNHNVMYWYQQKSSQAPKLLFHYYDKDFNNEADTPDNFQSRRPNTSFCFLDIRSPGLGDTAMYLCATSPAGSRSYEQYFGPGTRLTVT.